This is a list of T cell receptor beta chains from one sample in a study of long-term antiretroviral therapy in people with HIV. This table comes from immunoSEQ multiplex PCR, and its TCRdb copy is limited to in-frame clones, with some not included. The top ten clones hold roughly 2.5% of a sample with roughly 44,000 clones, nearly 95% of them seen once. Sequenced material: unsorted PBMCs, taken 3.7 years after starting antiretroviral therapy. The receptors shown here come from a woman aged 45-60 years with HIV. Both conserved end residues are part of each CDR3. A D gene is named only where the DNA matches it firmly. A clone size is listed for some rows: how often the clone was seen (once, few, many), or a class if it is expanded.

TRBV7-9	TRBJ1-2	16	TRBD1	.	TGTGCCAGCAGCTCTGGGACAGGCTTTACCATGTGGGGCTACACCTTC	CASSSGTGFTMWGYTF
TRBV5-1	TRBJ2-1	18	TRBD2	.	TGCGCCAGCAGCTTGCCCATAGGGGCGGGGGGGCATTACAATGAGCAGTTCTTC	CASSLPIGAGGHYNEQFF
TRBV6-6	TRBJ2-3	15	.	.	TGTGCCAGCAGTTACCGGGGGAGAGTGGGGGATACGCAGTATTTT	CASSYRGRVGDTQYF
TRBV30	TRBJ1-1	11	.	.	TGTGCCTGGAGCCCACAGGGCGAAGCTTTCTTT	CAWSPQGEAFF
TRBV2	TRBJ2-2	15	TRBD1	.	TGTGCCAGCAGTGAGTGGGACAGGGATGCCGGGGAGCTGTTTTTT	CASSEWDRDAGELFF
TRBV12-5	TRBJ1-5	13	.	.	TGTGCTAGTGGTTTGGACGTCAGCCAACCCCAGCATTTT	CASGLDVSQPQHF
TRBV25-1	TRBJ2-5	17	TRBD2	once	TGTGCCAGCAGTGAAGCCGGGACTAGCGGGCTCCAAGAGACCCAGTACTTC	CASSEAGTSGLQETQYF
TRBV6-1	TRBJ1-6	14	.	.	TGTGCCAGCAGTGAGTCCGGGGACGAGACACCCCTCCACTTT	CASSESGDETPLHF
TRBV29-1	TRBJ1-5	15	.	.	TGCAGCGTTGTGTGGGGGGGAGCGAGCAATCAGCCCCAGCATTTT	CSVVWGGASNQPQHF
TRBV2	TRBJ2-1	17	TRBD2	.	TGTGCCAGCAGTACCCGGACTAGCGGAAATCCTTCCAATGAGCAGTTCTTC	CASSTRTSGNPSNEQFF
TRBV6-6	TRBJ1-2	14	TRBD1	.	TGTGCCAGCAAACCCTTGACAGGGGGAGATGGCTACACCTTC	CASKPLTGGDGYTF
TRBV5-4	TRBJ2-7	14	TRBD1	.	TGTGCCAGCAGCGCCGGGACAGGGGACTACGAGCAGTACTTC	CASSAGTGDYEQYF
TRBV7-8	TRBJ2-3	15	.	.	TGTGCCAGCAGCTCCCAGGCGGGGGCCCCAGATACGCAGTATTTT	CASSSQAGAPDTQYF
TRBV10-2	TRBJ2-7	14	.	once	TGCGCCAGCCACGACTGGGGTATTAGCGACGAGCAGTACTTC	CASHDWGISDEQYF
TRBV2	TRBJ1-5	14	TRBD1	.	TGTGCCAGCACCATGGGACAGACTAATCAGCCCCAGCATTTT	CASTMGQTNQPQHF
TRBV6-5	TRBJ2-3	12	.	.	TGTGCCAGCAGTTCCGATACAGATACGCAGTATTTT	CASSSDTDTQYF
TRBV11-2	TRBJ2-5	16	TRBD2	.	TGTGCCAGCAGCTTATCCGGACTAGCGGGGAAAGAGACCCAGTACTTC	CASSLSGLAGKETQYF
TRBV7-6	TRBJ2-2	14	.	once	TGTGCCAGCAGCTTCCCAGGGGCCCCCGGGGAGCTGTTTTTT	CASSFPGAPGELFF
TRBV11-2	TRBJ1-1	17	.	.	TGTGCCAGCACTTACCGAGGGGGGGCTGGGGTATGGACTGAAGCTTTCTTT	CASTYRGGAGVWTEAFF
TRBV9	TRBJ1-6	15	.	once	TGTGCCAGCAGCGTAGACCCCCGGGGAGGTTCACCCCTCCACTTT	CASSVDPRGGSPLHF
TRBV7-9	TRBJ2-7	14	.	.	TGTGCCAGCAGCTCGGGGGCGGGGTCCTACGAGCAGTACTTC	CASSSGAGSYEQYF
TRBV11-3	TRBJ2-7	15	.	.	TGTGCCAGCAGCCAACAGGGAGCGGGGTCCTACGAGCAGTACTTC	CASSQQGAGSYEQYF
TRBV13	TRBJ2-3	16	.	.	TGTGCCAGCAGCTCAACAATACAGGGCCGCACAGATACGCAGTATTTT	CASSSTIQGRTDTQYF
TRBV9	TRBJ2-2	18	TRBD2	once	TGTGCCAGCAGCCCCCGACTAGCGGGGGGGCCTAATAGCGGGGAGCTGTTTTTT	CASSPRLAGGPNSGELFF
TRBV5-1	TRBJ2-1	17	TRBD2	.	TGCGCCAGCAGCTTCGGGCGACTAGCGGGGGGGCTAGATGAGCAGTTCTTC	CASSFGRLAGGLDEQFF
TRBV4-3	TRBJ2-4	18	TRBD2	.	TGCGCCAGCAGCCGCGCCGGGGGGACTAGCGGTCGTGAGAACATTCAGTACTTC	CASSRAGGTSGRENIQYF
TRBV5-1	TRBJ1-1	15	.	.	TGCGCCAGCAGCTTGGCAGGGCTAGGCGGCACTGAAGCTTTCTTT	CASSLAGLGGTEAFF
TRBV19	TRBJ1-4	15	.	once	TGTGCCAGTAGTTCTCGAGACAGTGCTAATGAAAAACTGTTTTTT	CASSSRDSANEKLFF
TRBV4-1	TRBJ1-1	16	.	.	TGCGCCAGCAGCCGAAAAGAGTCAGGGCAGGGCACTGAAGCTTTCTTT	CASSRKESGQGTEAFF
TRBV5-6	TRBJ2-3	13	.	.	TGTGCCAGCAGCTCCAGGGGTTTAGATACGCAGTATTTT	CASSSRGLDTQYF
TRBV6-1	TRBJ1-1	15	.	.	TGTGCCAGCAGTGACAAAACAGGGCTGAACACTGAAGCTTTCTTT	CASSDKTGLNTEAFF
TRBV12-2	TRBJ1-1	15	.	once	TGTGCAAGTCGCTCCCCGACAGGGGCGAACACTGAAGCTTTCTTT	CASRSPTGANTEAFF
TRBV29-1	TRBJ1-2	12	.	.	TGCAGCGCATTGACAGGCGCCTATGGCTACACCTTC	CSALTGAYGYTF
TRBV14	TRBJ2-7	13	.	.	TGTGCCAGCAGCCAAGATCTCAGGGGCGAGCAGTACTTC	CASSQDLRGEQYF
TRBV4-2	TRBJ2-6	18	TRBD2	.	TGTGCCAGCAGCCAAGATGAGGTGGGAGGGGCGGGGGCCAACGTCCTGACTTTC	CASSQDEVGGAGANVLTF
TRBV5-6	TRBJ2-5	14	.	.	TGTGCCAGCAGCCCACCAGGGAACCAAGAGACCCAGTACTTC	CASSPPGNQETQYF
TRBV7-2	TRBJ2-7	15	.	.	TGTGCCAGCAGCTTAGGCTGGGTTCCCTCCTACGAGCAGTACTTC	CASSLGWVPSYEQYF
TRBV14	TRBJ1-2	14	.	.	TGTGCCAGCAGCCAAGACTACCTACTCGATGGCTACACCTTC	CASSQDYLLDGYTF
TRBV14	TRBJ2-2	17	.	.	TGTGCCAGCAGCCAAGAGAGAGAAGGTCCGAACACCGGGGAGCTGTTTTTT	CASSQEREGPNTGELFF
TRBV9	TRBJ1-5	14	.	.	TGTGCCAGCAGCGTAGGTAGGGGCAATCAGCCCCAGCATTTT	CASSVGRGNQPQHF
TRBV9	TRBJ2-3	15	TRBD1	.	TGTGCCAGCAGCTTGAAGGACAGGCCCACAGATACGCAGTATTTT	CASSLKDRPTDTQYF
TRBV6-1	TRBJ2-3	13	.	.	TGTGCCAGCAGGAGCCTCGCGGGCGATACGCAGTATTTT	CASRSLAGDTQYF
TRBV19	TRBJ1-1	15	.	.	TGTGCCAGTAGTCCCCGTTTAGGGGGTGCGAATGTTGCTTTCTTT	CASSPRLGGANVAFF
TRBV16	TRBJ2-1	11	.	.	TGTGCCAGCAGCCAATCCCAGACTCCGTTCTTC	CASSQSQTPFF
TRBV7-8	TRBJ1-3	15	.	.	TGTGCCAGCAGCGTACAGGGCCTATCTGGAAACACCATATATTTT	CASSVQGLSGNTIYF
TRBV6-5	TRBJ1-1	16	.	.	TGTGCCAGCAGTTACTCGGGTGAAGGGAGGGGTGCTGAAGCTTTCTTT	CASSYSGEGRGAEAFF
TRBV30	TRBJ1-1	15	.	.	TGTGCCTGGAGACGTGTGAAAATCATGAACACTGAAGCTTTCTTT	CAWRRVKIMNTEAFF
TRBV6-5	TRBJ1-2	16	.	.	TGTGCCAGCAGTTACTCGGTGACGGCCGAAGGGTATGGCTACACCTTC	CASSYSVTAEGYGYTF
TRBV2	TRBJ2-7	15	TRBD1	once	TGTGCCAGCACCTACCGGGGAAGGGGGCGGAACGAGCAGTACTTC	CASTYRGRGRNEQYF
TRBV15	TRBJ2-4	17	TRBD2	.	TGTGCCACCAGCGGGACTAGCGGGGGTCTAGCCAAAAACATTCAGTACTTC	CATSGTSGGLAKNIQYF
TRBV5-1	TRBJ2-7	16	TRBD1	.	TGCGCCAGCAGCCCCCGATCCAGGGGGAGCTCCTACGAGCAGTACTTC	CASSPRSRGSSYEQYF
TRBV5-1	TRBJ1-6	14	TRBD1	.	TGCGCCAGCAGCTTCGCAGGGGGCGTTTCACCCCTCCACTTT	CASSFAGGVSPLHF
TRBV15	TRBJ1-4	14	.	once	TGTGCCACCAGCAGAGACAGGTTCCAGGAAAAACTGTTTTTT	CATSRDRFQEKLFF
TRBV2	TRBJ1-2	13	TRBD1	.	TGTGCCAGCAGGATAGGACAGGGGAATGGCTACACCTTC	CASRIGQGNGYTF
TRBV7-2	TRBJ2-7	15	TRBD1	few	TGTGCCAGCAGCTTAGGTGGGACAGGGACCTACGAGCAGTACTTC	CASSLGGTGTYEQYF
TRBV11-3	TRBJ2-1	15	TRBD1	once	TGTGCCAGCAGCTTGCGGACAGGGCCCTACAATGAGCAGTTCTTC	CASSLRTGPYNEQFF
TRBV5-3	TRBJ1-2	14	TRBD1	.	TGTGCCAGAAAACTTCACAGGGGAAACTATGGCTACACCTTC	CARKLHRGNYGYTF